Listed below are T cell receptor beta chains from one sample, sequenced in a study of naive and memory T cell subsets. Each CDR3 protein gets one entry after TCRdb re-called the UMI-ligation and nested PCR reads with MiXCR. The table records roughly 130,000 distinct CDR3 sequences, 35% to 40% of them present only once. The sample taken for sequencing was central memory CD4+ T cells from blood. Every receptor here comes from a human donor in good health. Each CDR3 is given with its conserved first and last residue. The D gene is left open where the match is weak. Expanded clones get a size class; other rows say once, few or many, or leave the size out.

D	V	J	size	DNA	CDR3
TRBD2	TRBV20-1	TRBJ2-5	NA	TGCAGTGCTAGCCGAAACCTAGCGGCGAGAAGAGAGACCCAGTACTTC	CSASRNLAARRETQYF
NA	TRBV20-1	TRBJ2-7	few	TGCAGTGCTAGAAAACAGCTCTCCTACGAGCAGTACTTC	CSARKQLSYEQYF
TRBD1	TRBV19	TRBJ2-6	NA	TGTGCCAGTAGACTGACAGGGGCGGCCGGGGCCAACGTCCTGACTTTC	CASRLTGAAGANVLTF
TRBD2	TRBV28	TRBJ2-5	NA	TGTGCCAGCAGTTTTGGGGGGGAAGAGACCCAGTACTTC	CASSFGGEETQYF
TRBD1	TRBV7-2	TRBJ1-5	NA	TGTGCCAGCAGTTCTAGGACAGGGGCTTCCAATCAGCCCCAGCATTTT	CASSSRTGASNQPQHF
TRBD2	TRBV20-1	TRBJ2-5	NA	TGCAGTGCCTCAAGACTAGCGGGAGAAGCAGAGACCCAGTACTTC	CSASRLAGEAETQYF
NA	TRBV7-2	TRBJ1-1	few	TGTGCCAGCAGCTTAGTCTGGTGGGGGGAATCTGAAGCTTTCTTT	CASSLVWWGESEAFF
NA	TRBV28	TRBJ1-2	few	TGTGCCGGTTTCGACGGTAACTATGGCTACACCTTC	CAGFDGNYGYTF
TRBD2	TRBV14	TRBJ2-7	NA	TGTGCCAGCAGCCCCTTGGGGGGGAGAGACTACGAGCAGTACTTC	CASSPLGGRDYEQYF
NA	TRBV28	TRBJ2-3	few	TGTGCCAGCCGAAATGGTGGGCCTTACACAGATACGCAGTATTTT	CASRNGGPYTDTQYF
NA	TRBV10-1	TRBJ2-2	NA	TGCGCCAGCACCCGTGATCTAGGCACCGGGGAGCTGTTTTTT	CASTRDLGTGELFF
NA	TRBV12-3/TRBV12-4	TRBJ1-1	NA	TGTGCCAGCAGTTTAAGGGGTTATGAAGCTTTCTTT	CASSLRGYEAFF
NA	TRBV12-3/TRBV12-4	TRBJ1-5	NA	TGTGCCAGCAGTCAGGGGACACAAAATCAGCCCCAGCATTTT	CASSQGTQNQPQHF
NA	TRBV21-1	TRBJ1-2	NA	TGTGCCAGCAGCAGAAGACAGGGCCCCTATGGCTACACCTTC	CASSRRQGPYGYTF
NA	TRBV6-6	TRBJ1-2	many	TGTGCCAGCAATAGAGGCAGGGACTATGGCTACACCTTC	CASNRGRDYGYTF
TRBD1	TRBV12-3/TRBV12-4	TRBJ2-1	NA	TGTGCCAGCAGTGGTCCGGGGACAGGGGTGAACAATGAGCAGTTCTTC	CASSGPGTGVNNEQFF
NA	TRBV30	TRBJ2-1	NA	TGTGCCTGGTCCCCGCTCGGAGCGAGCTCCTACAATGAGCAGTTCTTC	CAWSPLGASSYNEQFF
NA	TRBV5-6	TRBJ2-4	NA	TGTGCCAGCAGCTCTGGGATGGGGCAGGGAGAAAACATTCAGTACTTC	CASSSGMGQGENIQYF
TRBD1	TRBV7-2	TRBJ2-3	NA	TGTGCCAGCAGCTTTGGGACAGGGGTCCGGGCAGATACGCAGTATTTT	CASSFGTGVRADTQYF
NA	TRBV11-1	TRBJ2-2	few	TGTGCCAGCAGCTTTTATCGCGCGACTAGGACCACCGGGGAGCTGTTTTTT	CASSFYRATRTTGELFF
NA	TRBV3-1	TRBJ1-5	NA	TGTGCCAGCAGCCAAGATACGGGTTTGCAGCCCCAGCATTTT	CASSQDTGLQPQHF
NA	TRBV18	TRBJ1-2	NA	TGTGCCAGCTCACCAAGGACGGACCTCTATGGCTACACCTTC	CASSPRTDLYGYTF
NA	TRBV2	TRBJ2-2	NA	TGTGCCAGCAGTGTAACGGGGGAGAACACCGGGGAGCTGTTTTTT	CASSVTGENTGELFF
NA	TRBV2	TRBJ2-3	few	TGTGCCAGCTGCCGGGATTACGCAGATACGCAGTATTTT	CASCRDYADTQYF
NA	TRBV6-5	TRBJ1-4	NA	TGTGCCAGCAGTTACCGAGGTCGGGGTGAAAAACTGTTTTTT	CASSYRGRGEKLFF
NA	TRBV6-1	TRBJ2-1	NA	TGTGCCATAGGGACTGACTCCTACAATGAGCAGTTCTTC	CAIGTDSYNEQFF
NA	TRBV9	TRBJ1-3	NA	TGTGCCAGCAGCCTCGGAGGGGACTCTGGAAACACCATATATTTT	CASSLGGDSGNTIYF
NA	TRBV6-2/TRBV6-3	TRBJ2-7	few	TGTGCCAGCAGTTATACGGGGAACCGGCGCGAGCAGTACTTC	CASSYTGNRREQYF
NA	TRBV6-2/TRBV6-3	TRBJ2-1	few	TGTGCCAGCAGCCCCCTTAACCCGCGGGACCGCTCCTACAATGAGCAGTTCTTC	CASSPLNPRDRSYNEQFF
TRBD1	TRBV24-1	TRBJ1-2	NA	TGTGCCACCAGTGATTCCGGGACAGGGGGCTTTTATGGCTACACCTTT	CATSDSGTGGFYGYTF
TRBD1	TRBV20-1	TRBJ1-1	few	TGCAGTGCCCGACAGGGTGGCACTGAAGCTTTCTTT	CSARQGGTEAFF
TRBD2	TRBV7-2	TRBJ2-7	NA	TGTGCCAGCAGCCAGGCGGCTAGCGGGAGGGTTGAGCAGTACTTC	CASSQAASGRVEQYF
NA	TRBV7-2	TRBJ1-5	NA	TGTGCCAGCAGCTTTGGCCCCATAGGCAATCAGCCCCAGCATTTT	CASSFGPIGNQPQHF
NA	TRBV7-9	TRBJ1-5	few	TGTGCCAGCAGCTTGCCAGGGTACAATCAGCCCCAGCATTTT	CASSLPGYNQPQHF
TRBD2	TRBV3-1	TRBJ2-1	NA	TGTGCCAGCACCAAGACTAGCGGGAGACCATCCTACAATGAGCAGTTCTTC	CASTKTSGRPSYNEQFF
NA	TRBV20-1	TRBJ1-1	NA	TGCAGTGCAAAGTTAGACACTGAAGCTTTCTTT	CSAKLDTEAFF
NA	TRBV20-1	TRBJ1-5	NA	TGCAGTGCTAAGTGGAGGGGATTAGGCCAGCCCCAGCATTTT	CSAKWRGLGQPQHF
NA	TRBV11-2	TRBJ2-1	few	TGTGCCAGCAGTGGGCAGGTGATCAATGAGCAGTTCTTC	CASSGQVINEQFF
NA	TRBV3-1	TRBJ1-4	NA	TGTGCCAGCAGCTACTCAACCACGGGTGAAAAACTGTTTTTT	CASSYSTTGEKLFF
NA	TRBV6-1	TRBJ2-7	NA	TGTGCCAGCAGTGAAGGGCCCTCGATCTACGAGCAGTACTTC	CASSEGPSIYEQYF
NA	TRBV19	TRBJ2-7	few	TGTGCCAGTAGATCCAATGGGGGCTCATCCTACGAGCAGTACTTC	CASRSNGGSSYEQYF
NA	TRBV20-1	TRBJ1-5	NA	TGCAGTGCTAGTCCCAGCGTTAATCAGCCCCAGCATTTT	CSASPSVNQPQHF
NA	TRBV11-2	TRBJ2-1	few	TGTGCCAGCAGCTTATTTAGGGCGTTTGGAGCGGGCGATGAGCAGTTCTTC	CASSLFRAFGAGDEQFF
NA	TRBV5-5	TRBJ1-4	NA	TGTGCCAGCAGGCGGAGTGGGGCAACTAATGAAAAACTGTTTTTT	CASRRSGATNEKLFF
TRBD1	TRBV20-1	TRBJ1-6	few	TGCATGGCGGGACAGGGGGCTGATTATAATTCACCCCTCCACTTT	CMAGQGADYNSPLHF
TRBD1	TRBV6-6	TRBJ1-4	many	TGTGCCAGCAGTACGCCACCCGGGACAGGGAGGGAAAAACTGTTTTTT	CASSTPPGTGREKLFF
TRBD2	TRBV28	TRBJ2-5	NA	TGTGCCAGCAGTTTCGAGCGGGGCTTCCAAGAGACCCAGTACTTC	CASSFERGFQETQYF
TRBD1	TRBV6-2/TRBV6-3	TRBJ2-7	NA	TGTGCCAGCAGACGAGGACAGGGCGTTTTCTACGAGCAGTACTTC	CASRRGQGVFYEQYF
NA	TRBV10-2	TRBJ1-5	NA	TGCGCCAGCACCGACTCCCACAGCAATCAGCCCAAGCATTTT	CASTDSHSNQPKHF
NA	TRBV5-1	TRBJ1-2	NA	TGCGCCAGCAGCTTGATGGCAGGGCCTAACTATGGCTACACCTTC	CASSLMAGPNYGYTF
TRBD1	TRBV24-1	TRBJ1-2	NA	TGTGCCACCAGTGGGACAGGGTCTACTGCTGGCTACACCTTC	CATSGTGSTAGYTF